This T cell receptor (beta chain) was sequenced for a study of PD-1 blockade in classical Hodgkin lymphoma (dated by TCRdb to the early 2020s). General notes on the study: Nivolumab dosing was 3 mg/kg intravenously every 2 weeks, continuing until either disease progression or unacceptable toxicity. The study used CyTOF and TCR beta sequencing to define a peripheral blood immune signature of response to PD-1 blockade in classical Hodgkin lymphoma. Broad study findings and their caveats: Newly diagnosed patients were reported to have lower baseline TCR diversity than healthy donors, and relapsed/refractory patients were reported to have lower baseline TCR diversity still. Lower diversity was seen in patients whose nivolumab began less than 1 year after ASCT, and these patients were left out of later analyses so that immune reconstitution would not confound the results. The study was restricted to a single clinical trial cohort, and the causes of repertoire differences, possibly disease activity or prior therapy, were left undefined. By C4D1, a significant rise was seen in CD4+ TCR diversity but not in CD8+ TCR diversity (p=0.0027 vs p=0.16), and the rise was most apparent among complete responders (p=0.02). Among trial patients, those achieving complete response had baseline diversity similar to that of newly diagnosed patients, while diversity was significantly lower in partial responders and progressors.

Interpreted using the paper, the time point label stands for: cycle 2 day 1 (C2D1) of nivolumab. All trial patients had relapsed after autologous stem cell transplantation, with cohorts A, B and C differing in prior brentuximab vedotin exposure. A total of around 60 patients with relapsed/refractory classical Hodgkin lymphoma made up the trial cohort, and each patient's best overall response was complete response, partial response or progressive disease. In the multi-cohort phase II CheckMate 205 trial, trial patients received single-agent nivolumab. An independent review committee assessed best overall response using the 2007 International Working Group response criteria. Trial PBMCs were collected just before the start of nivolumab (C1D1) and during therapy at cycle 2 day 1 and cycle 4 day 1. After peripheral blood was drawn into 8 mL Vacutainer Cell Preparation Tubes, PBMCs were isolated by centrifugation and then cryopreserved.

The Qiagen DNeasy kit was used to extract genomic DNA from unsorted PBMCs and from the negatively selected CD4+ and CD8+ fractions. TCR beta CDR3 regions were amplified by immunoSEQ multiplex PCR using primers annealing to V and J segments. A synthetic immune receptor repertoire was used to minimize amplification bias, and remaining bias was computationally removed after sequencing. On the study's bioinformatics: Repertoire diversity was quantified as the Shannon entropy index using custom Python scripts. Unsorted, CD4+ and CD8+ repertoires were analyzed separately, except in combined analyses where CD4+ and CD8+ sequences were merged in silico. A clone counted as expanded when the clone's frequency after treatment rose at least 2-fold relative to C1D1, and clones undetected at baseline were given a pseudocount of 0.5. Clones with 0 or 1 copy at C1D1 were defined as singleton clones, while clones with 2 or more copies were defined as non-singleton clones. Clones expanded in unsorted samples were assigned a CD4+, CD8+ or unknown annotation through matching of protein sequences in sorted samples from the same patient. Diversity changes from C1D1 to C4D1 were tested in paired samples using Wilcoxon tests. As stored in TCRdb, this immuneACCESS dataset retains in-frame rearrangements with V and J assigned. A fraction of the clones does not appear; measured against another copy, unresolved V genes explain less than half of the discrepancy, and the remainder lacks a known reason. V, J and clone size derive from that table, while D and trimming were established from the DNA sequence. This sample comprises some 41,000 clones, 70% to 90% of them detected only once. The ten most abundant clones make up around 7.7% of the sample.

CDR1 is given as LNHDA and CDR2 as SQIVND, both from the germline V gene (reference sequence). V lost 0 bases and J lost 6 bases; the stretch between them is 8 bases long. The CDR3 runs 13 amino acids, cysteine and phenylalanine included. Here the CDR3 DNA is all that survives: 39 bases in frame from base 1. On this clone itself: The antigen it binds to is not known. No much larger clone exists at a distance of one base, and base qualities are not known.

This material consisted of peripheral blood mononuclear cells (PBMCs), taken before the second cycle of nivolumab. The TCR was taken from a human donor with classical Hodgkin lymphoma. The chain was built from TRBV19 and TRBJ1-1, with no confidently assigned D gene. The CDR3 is CASSIDGGAEAFF. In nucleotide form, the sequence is TGTGCCAGTAGTATAGATGGTGGTGCTGAAGCTTTCTTT.